These 30 T cell receptor beta chains share one sample of origin, sequenced in a study of T cell responses to AZD1222 COVID-19 vaccine. Libraries were prepared by immunoSEQ multiplex PCR; TCRdb keeps only in-frame clonotypes and omits some of them. This table has over 110,000 clones, around 89% appearing once. Sequenced material: peripheral blood, taken on day 0 of AZD1222 vaccination. These receptors were collected from an adult in good health.

The rearrangement links TRBV4-1 to TRBJ2-7, with 10 nucleotides matching TRBD2. The germline V gene encodes CDR1 MGHRA and CDR2 YSYEKL. V lost 0 bases and J lost 3; bases outside the gene matches: 8. This CDR3 is built from 17 residues. CDR3 bases: TGCGCCAGCAGCCAAGATCGGGGCTTAGCGGGAGGCTACGAGCAGTACTTC. Amino acids: CASSQDRGLAGGYEQYF.

The chain has TRBV7-9 and TRBJ1-1; D is unclear. Germline CDR1 is SEHNR and CDR2 is FQNEAQ (reference sequence). This CDR3 has 15 amino acids. V lost 5 bases, J lost 1 base, and 14 bases lay in between. The CDR3 region has the DNA TGTGCCAGCAGCAGCACAGTGGGGAGGAACACTGAAGCTTTCTTT. Protein: CASSSTVGRNTEAFF. Variable domain in full (rest from reference TRBV7-9 and TRBJ1-1): DTGVSQNPRHKITKRGQNVTFRCDPISEHNRLYWYRQTLGQGPEFLTYFQNEAQLEKSRLLSDRFSAERPKGSFSTLEIQRTEQGDSAMYLCASSSTVGRNTEAFFGQGTRLTVV.

The V call is TRBV28, the J call TRBJ2-7; TRBD1 matches at 12 bases. V was clipped by 5 bases and J by 8 bases; unmatched bases: 7. Germline V gene lookup returns CDR1 MDHEN and CDR2 SYDVKM. The CDR3 runs to 14 residues. The CDR3 loop reads CASSPGGTGGKQYF. The CDR3 nucleotides read TGTGCCAGCAGTCCTGGGGGGACAGGGGGCAAGCAGTACTTC.

This rearrangement joins TRBV6-5 to TRBJ1-5; TRBD1 is a possible D gene (5 bases). The V and J ends lost 6 bases and 0 bases respectively, with 12 bases between them. Looked up from germline, CDR1 is MNHEY and CDR2 is SVGAGI. This CDR3 contains 15 residues. The CDR3 sequence: CASRGKGFSNQPQHF. The CDR3 bases are TGTGCCAGCAGGGGGAAGGGGTTTAGCAATCAGCCCCAGCATTTT.

This chain connects TRBV19 to TRBJ2-3, with D possibly being TRBD1 (5 bases). The CDR3 runs to 15 residues. V gave up 6 bases and J gave up 3 bases, with 16 bases separating them. CDR1 LNHDA and CDR2 SQIVND come from the germline V gene (reference sequence). As DNA, the CDR3 is TGTGCCAGTAGGGAAGGGCCAGGGAAAACAGATACGCAGTATTTT. It is translated as CASREGPGKTDTQYF.

The sample holds one count of this clone. This chain uses TRBV2 with TRBJ1-5; no clear D. There are 15 residues in the CDR3. V was cut by 6 bases and J by 2 bases, with 14 bases left in between. Germline values: CDR1 SNHLY, CDR2 FYNNEI. For the CDR3, the DNA is TGTGCCAGCAGGGCGACCAACGGGCGCAATCAGCCCCAGCATTTT. The encoded protein is CASRATNGRNQPQHF.

The chain has TRBV15 and TRBJ1-4; no clear D. V was shortened by 8 bases and J by 0 bases, with 7 bases between the two germline ends. This CDR3 has 13 residues. Germline values: CDR1 LNHNV, CDR2 YYDKDF (reference sequence). The DNA of the CDR3 is TGTGCCACCCGATCCACAACTAATGAAAAACTGTTTTTT. Its translation is CATRSTTNEKLFF.

The rearrangement uses TRBV15 and TRBJ2-1, with TRBD1 matching over 8 bases. The CDR3 loop spans 15 amino acids. CDR1 and CDR2 (germline): LNHNV, YYDKDF (reference sequence). V was clipped by 0 bases and J by 6 bases; unmatched bases: 4. The CDR3 loop is CATSRDRQGLNEQFF. In nucleotides, the CDR3 is TGTGCCACCAGCAGAGATCGACAGGGGCTCAATGAGCAGTTCTTC.

The chain combines TRBV27 with TRBJ2-1; TRBD1 might be the D (5 bases). With 3 bases removed from V and 9 bases from J, the gap between germline ends came to 15 bases. The CDR3 is 14 residues long. The germline CDR1 and CDR2 sequences are MNHEY and SMNVEV (reference sequence). CDR3 coding DNA: TGTGCCAGCAGTTTCACCAGGGTGGGATCTGAGCAGTTCTTC. It codes for CASSFTRVGSEQFF.

The chain is built from TRBV5-5 and TRBJ1-3, with unresolved D. The germline V gene encodes CDR1 SGHKS and CDR2 YYEKEE (reference sequence). Trimming removed 2 bases at V and 0 bases at J, with 12 bases between. This CDR3 spans 16 amino acids. CDR3 sequence: CASSFFQPSSGNTIYF. In nucleotides, the CDR3 is TGTGCCAGCAGCTTCTTTCAACCGAGCTCTGGAAACACCATATATTTT.

The V gene is TRBV6-5, the J gene TRBJ1-1; D may be TRBD1 (5 bases). The CDR3 totals 14 residues. Germline V gene data show CDR1 as MNHEY and CDR2 as SVGAGI. The germline V and J ends were trimmed by 7 bases and 5 bases, with 17 bases remaining between them. In DNA, the CDR3 is TGTGCCAGCAACCAGGGACGAGGGTCGACTGAAGCTTTCTTT. Residues: CASNQGRGSTEAFF.

The chain recombines TRBV15 with TRBJ2-7, with TRBD2 identical over 10 bases. CDR1 LNHNV and CDR2 YYDKDF come from the germline V gene (reference sequence). CDR3 length: 16 amino acids. The V gene end was trimmed by 0 bases and the J gene end by 7 bases; junction bases not matched to a gene: 9. CDR3 sequence reads: CATSRDGSGRAWEQYF. CDR3 DNA sequence: TGTGCCACCAGCAGAGATGGGAGCGGGAGGGCCTGGGAGCAGTACTTC.

The chain recombines TRBV27 with TRBJ2-7; D perhaps matches TRBD2 (5 bases). V was shortened by 3 bases and J by 5 bases, with 14 bases between the two germline ends. CDR3 length: 14 residues. The V gene's germline CDR1 is MNHEY and CDR2 SMNVEV (reference sequence). CDR3 sequence reads: CASSFRADSHEQYF. CDR3 nucleotides: TGTGCCAGCAGTTTTCGGGCGGACTCTCACGAGCAGTACTTC.

This chain connects TRBV19 to TRBJ1-5; D not resolved. The CDR3 is 10 amino acids. V lost 7 bases and J 9 bases, leaving 7 bases between the germline ends. Germline V lookup: CDR1 LNHDA, CDR2 SQIVND (reference sequence). CDR3 residues: CASITGPQHF. In nucleotides, the CDR3 is TGTGCCAGTATCACGGGGCCCCAGCATTTT. Full variable domain (missing parts from reference TRBV19 and TRBJ1-5): DGGITQSPKYLFRKEGQNVTLSCEQNLNHDAMYWYRQDPGQGLRLIYYSQIVNDFQKGDIAEGYSVSREKKESFPLTVTSAQKNPTAFYLCASITGPQHFGDGTRLSIL.

This chain uses TRBV30 with TRBJ1-5; D is unclear. The germline CDR1 and CDR2 sequences are GTSNPN and SVGIG (reference sequence). Trimming pared 2 bases from V and 0 bases from J, leaving 8 bases between. The CDR3 has 14 amino acids. CDR3 nucleotide sequence: TGTGCCTGGAGTAACCCGTATAGCAATCAGCCCCAGCATTTT. Its protein product is CAWSNPYSNQPQHF.

The gene calls are TRBV27 and TRBJ1-1; D is ambiguous. Per germline, CDR1 MNHEY and CDR2 SMNVEV (reference sequence). This CDR3 contains 13 residues. Deletions cut 3 bases from V and 1 base from J, with 6 bases between. CDR3 sequence reads: CASSFRQNTEAFF. CDR3 in DNA: TGTGCCAGCAGTTTTCGCCAGAACACTGAAGCTTTCTTT.

V is TRBV27 and J is TRBJ2-7, with 8 bases identical to TRBD2. Looked up from germline, CDR1 is MNHEY and CDR2 is SMNVEV (reference sequence). J was trimmed by 2 bases and V by 5 bases; bases with no gene match: 8. The CDR3 contains 15 residues. The CDR3 DNA is TGTGCCAGCAGTCCAATTTTAGCGGGGCCCTACGAGCAGTACTTC. Translation: CASSPILAGPYEQYF.

This clone was counted ten times or more. This chain uses TRBV3-1 (or the pseudogene TRBV3-2) with TRBJ2-7, with D possibly being TRBD2 (6 bases). V gave up 7 bases and J gave up 6 bases, with 19 bases separating them. The CDR3 has 14 residues. CDR1 is LGHDT, CDR2 YNNKEL, per germline (reference sequence). This CDR3 reads CASNNGGAASEQYF. In DNA form, the CDR3 reads TGTGCCAGCAACAATGGCGGGGCTGCTTCCGAGCAGTACTTC.

This chain connects TRBV28 to TRBJ2-5; 15 bases map to TRBD2. V lost 5 bases, J lost 6 bases, and 7 bases stayed unmatched. CDR1 MDHEN and CDR2 SYDVKM come from the germline V gene. CDR3 size: 16 residues. This chain's CDR3 is CASSQGLAGGLKTQYF. The DNA of the CDR3 is TGTGCCAGCAGTCAAGGACTAGCGGGAGGGCTGAAGACCCAGTACTTC.

This clone was detected a few times. The rearrangement links TRBV14 to TRBJ1-6, with D perhaps matching TRBD1 (6 bases). V was shortened by 5 bases and J by 2 bases, with 7 bases between the two germline ends. CDR1 and CDR2 from the germline V gene are SGHDN and FVKESK. The CDR3 runs to 14 residues. In nucleotides, the CDR3 is TGTGCCAGCAGCAAGGGGGCCTATAATTCACCCCTCCACTTT. This translates into CASSKGAYNSPLHF.

The V gene is TRBV9, the J gene TRBJ2-3; D remains ambiguous. The CDR3 is made up of 15 amino acids. Trimming pared 0 bases from V and 0 bases from J, leaving 8 bases between. CDR1 is SGDLS, CDR2 YYNGEE, per germline. The CDR3 spells CASSVGQISTDTQYF. The CDR3 nucleotides read TGTGCCAGCAGCGTAGGTCAGATTAGCACAGATACGCAGTATTTT.

The chain combines TRBV11-2 with TRBJ2-7; possibly TRBD2 for D (5 bases). V dropped 0 bases and J dropped 5 bases, with 11 bases sitting between them. This CDR3 has 14 residues. Germline CDR1 is SGHAT and CDR2 is FQNNGV. CDR3 residues: CASSLDRRGHEQYF. The CDR3 DNA follows: TGTGCCAGCAGCTTAGATCGTCGGGGTCACGAGCAGTACTTC. Drawing the rest from reference TRBV11-2 and TRBJ2-7, the complete variable domain is EAGVAQSPRYKIIEKRQSVAFWCNPISGHATLYWYQQILGQGPKLLIQFQNNGVVDDSQLPKDRFSAERLKGVDSTLKIQPAKLEDSAVYLCASSLDRRGHEQYFGPGTRLTVT.

The V gene is TRBV5-4, the J gene TRBJ2-5, with 16 bases fitting TRBD2. This CDR3 has 17 amino acids. CDR1 is SGHNT and CDR2 is YYREEE in the germline V gene (reference sequence). Trimming removed 5 bases from V and 5 bases from J; junction bases left unmatched: 9. In nucleotides, the CDR3 is TGTGCCAGCAGTTCCGGGACTAGCGGGAGGGCCTACGAGACCCAGTACTTC. Protein sequence: CASSSGTSGRAYETQYF.

This sequence joins TRBV28 and TRBJ1-1; a weak D match, TRBD1 (6 bases). Germline V CDR1 and CDR2: MDHEN, SYDVKM. V was cut by 7 bases and J by 1 base, with 13 bases left in between. CDR3 length: 14 residues. CDR3 DNA: TGTGCCAGCAATCCTCCGGGGGCGAACACTGAAGCTTTCTTT. Translated, it gives CASNPPGANTEAFF.

The chain carries TRBV5-4 and TRBJ1-1; no reliable D call. CDR3 length equals 14 residues. Trimming stripped 0 bases from V and 1 base from J, with 7 bases between. CDR1 SGHNT and CDR2 YYREEE come from the germline V gene (reference sequence). Here the CDR3 reads CASSLGQENTEAFF. The CDR3 coding sequence is TGTGCCAGCAGCTTGGGCCAGGAGAACACTGAAGCTTTCTTT. The full variable domain, completed using reference TRBV5-4 and TRBJ1-1, is ETGVTQSPTHLIKTRGQQVTLRCSSQSGHNTVSWYQQALGQGPQFIFQYYREEENGRGNFPPRFSGLQFPNYSSELNVNALELDDSALYLCASSLGQENTEAFFGQGTRLTVV.

The chain employs TRBV28 and TRBJ2-2, with D hard to call. Trimming pared 2 bases from V and 2 bases from J, leaving 6 bases between. The CDR3 runs to 14 residues. The germline gives CDR1 MDHEN, CDR2 SYDVKM. This chain's CDR3 is CASSLAENTGELFF. CDR3 coding DNA: TGTGCCAGCAGTTTAGCGGAAAACACCGGGGAGCTGTTTTTT.

The V and J genes are TRBV6-6 and TRBJ2-3; the D gene is possibly TRBD2 (5 bases). The germline CDR1 and CDR2 sequences are MNHNY and SVGAGI (reference sequence). The CDR3 has 16 amino acids. V lost 7 bases and J 0 bases, leaving 17 bases between the germline ends. CDR3 amino acids: CASMRTPSFSTDTQYF. In nucleotides, the CDR3 is TGTGCCAGCATGAGGACTCCATCCTTTAGCACAGATACGCAGTATTTT.

This sequence joins TRBV19 and TRBJ1-2; no clear D. Germline lookup yields CDR1 LNHDA and CDR2 SQIVND (reference sequence). Trimming left V 8 bases short and J 9 bases short, with 10 bases between. This CDR3 region has 10 residues. DNA of the CDR3: TGTGCCAGTGGCCAGGAGCGCTACACCTTC. It translates to CASGQERYTF. Variable domain in full (rest from reference TRBV19 and TRBJ1-2): DGGITQSPKYLFRKEGQNVTLSCEQNLNHDAMYWYRQDPGQGLRLIYYSQIVNDFQKGDIAEGYSVSREKKESFPLTVTSAQKNPTAFYLCASGQERYTFGSGTRLTVV.

The rearrangement links TRBV9 to TRBJ1-6; D is unclear. The CDR3 totals 17 residues. Germline CDR1 reads SGDLS; CDR2 reads YYNGEE. With 3 bases removed from V and 0 bases from J, the gap between germline ends came to 13 bases. CDR3 sequence (DNA): TGTGCCAGCAGCGCTGGACCCCACGACTCCTATAATTCACCCCTCCACTTT. Translating gives CASSAGPHDSYNSPLHF. Using reference TRBV9 and TRBJ1-6 for the parts outside the CDR3, the full variable domain is DSGVTQTPKHLITATGQRVTLRCSPRSGDLSVYWYQQSLDQGLQFLIQYYNGEERAKGNILERFSAQQFPDLHSELNLSSLELGDSALYFCASSAGPHDSYNSPLHFGNGTRLTVT.

The table lists this clone with a few counts. V and J are TRBV2 and TRBJ1-5, with D hard to call. Germline CDR1 SNHLY, CDR2 FYNNEI. Trimming pared 8 bases from V and 2 bases from J, leaving 16 bases between. The CDR3 extends over 15 amino acids. CDR3 region: CASSPRASGNQPQHF. As DNA, the CDR3 is TGTGCCAGCTCCCCCCGGGCCTCGGGCAATCAGCCCCAGCATTTT. Full variable domain (missing parts from reference TRBV2 and TRBJ1-5): EPEVTQTPSHQVTQMGQEVILRCVPISNHLYFYWYRQILGQKVEFLVSFYNNEISEKSEIFDDQFSVERPDGSNFTLKIRSTKLEDSAMYFCASSPRASGNQPQHFGDGTRLSIL.